This TCR beta chain was found in a study of cytomegalovirus exposure and HLA in healthy donors. Looked up from germline, CDR1 is SGHDN and CDR2 is FVKESK. Trimming removed 1 base at V and 6 bases at J, with 15 bases between. CDR3 length: 15 residues. Overall study results and limits: According to a subsequent analysis, TCR clusters identified in the first cohort showed a tendency to co-occur across the 100 to 150 validation repertoires.

The repertoire was sequenced with immunoSEQ multiplex PCR; TCRdb's copy has only in-frame clones and lacks some. Of some 340,000 clones detected, around 90% appear once; the ten largest clones hold roughly 1.2%. This clone has more than one count but fewer than ten. Its antigen is not known. Sequencing was performed on PBMCs. The receptor comes from a woman younger than 45 in good health and CMV-seropositive. The V gene is TRBV14, the J gene TRBJ1-1; weak D call: TRBD1 (5 bases). CDR3 sequence (DNA): TGTGCCAGCAGCCAAGGTGCAGGGACCCTCTCTGAAGCTTTCTTT. This gives the protein CASSQGAGTLSEAFF.